Shown below are 21 T cell receptor beta chains from a single sample sequenced in a study of shared clonotypes between healthy human individuals. The assay was immunoSEQ multiplex PCR, and TCRdb's table has in-frame clones only and misses some. The table has around 550,000 clones, about 96% seen once. What was sequenced was naive CD4+ T cells sorted from blood. As for subset: CD45RA+ positively selected. The source is a woman in her 30s in good health.

V is TRBV28 and J is TRBJ1-5, with D possibly matching TRBD1 (5 bases). The germline gives CDR1 MDHEN, CDR2 SYDVKM. This CDR3 is 14 amino acids long. Trimming pared 7 bases from V and 0 bases from J, leaving 10 bases between. CDR3 in DNA: TGTGCCAGCATCCGACAGTTTAGCAATCAGCCCCAGCATTTT. Amino acids: CASIRQFSNQPQHF.

The chain employs TRBV29-1 and TRBJ1-2, with no clear D. V dropped 8 bases and J dropped 7 bases, with 17 bases sitting between them. The germline V gene encodes CDR1 SQVTM and CDR2 ANQGSEA. This CDR3 is built from 12 residues. The CDR3 DNA reads as TGCAGCCCGCGGCGGGGTTACTCTGGCTACACCTTC. Amino acid sequence: CSPRRGYSGYTF.

This chain connects TRBV6-5 to TRBJ2-7, with 9 nucleotides matching TRBD1. The trim removed 4 bases at V and 2 bases at J, leaving 6 bases unmatched. Germline CDR1 MNHEY, CDR2 SVGAGI. The CDR3 loop spans 15 amino acids. The CDR3 sequence: CASSSPGQGTYEQYF. The CDR3 DNA reads TGTGCCAGCAGTTCCCCGGGACAGGGAACCTACGAGCAGTACTTC.

This clone was detected only once. V and J are TRBV4-1 and TRBJ2-1; a weak D match, TRBD2 (6 bases). The V and J ends lost 0 bases and 4 bases respectively, with 13 bases between them. The CDR3 contains 16 residues. Germline V gene lookup returns CDR1 MGHRA and CDR2 YSYEKL. CDR3 DNA sequence: TGCGCCAGCAGCCAAGACGGGAGAGGTCTTTACAATGAGCAGTTCTTC. It yields the protein CASSQDGRGLYNEQFF.

The rearrangement uses TRBV2 and TRBJ2-7; D is ambiguous. Germline V lookup: CDR1 SNHLY, CDR2 FYNNEI. V was trimmed by 3 bases and J by 9 bases, leaving 21 bases between them. The CDR3 is 15 residues long. DNA of the CDR3: TGTGCCAGCAGTGACCGGCCTTTAGGTTCGGGTGGGCAGTACTTC. Translating it yields CASSDRPLGSGGQYF.

In its sample, this clone was seen a few times. This specimen includes other DNA sequences encoding the same CDR3. The chain carries TRBV6-5 and TRBJ2-2; D unresolved. The CDR3 loop spans 12 amino acids. Germline-derived CDR1 and CDR2 are MNHEY and SVGAGI. The V end was cut by 2 bases, the J end by 2 bases, with 0 bases between. This chain's CDR3 is CASSYNTGELFF. The CDR3 DNA reads TGTGCCAGCAGTTACAACACCGGGGAGCTGTTTTTT.

The chain carries TRBV27 and TRBJ2-3; no clear D gene. CDR3 length equals 13 residues. Trimming removed 3 bases from V and 2 bases from J, with 6 bases in between. CDR1 and CDR2 (germline): MNHEY, SMNVEV (reference sequence). CDR3 loop: CASSFRNTDTQYF. The CDR3 DNA follows: TGTGCCAGCAGTTTCAGAAACACAGATACGCAGTATTTT.

The CDR3 DNA follows: TGTGCCAGCGCGCTCGGGAGCCAAGAGACCCAGTACTTC. Translating it yields CASALGSQETQYF. V gene TRBV2 combines with J gene TRBJ2-5, with a tentative D call TRBD2 (6 bases). Germline CDR1 and CDR2: SNHLY and FYNNEI. This CDR3 comprises 13 residues. Between the trimmed V and J ends, which lost 8 bases and 1 base, there was a span of 11 bases.

The CDR3 DNA is TGTGCCAGCAGCCAAGGGGGGACAGGGTTACGGTCCGGAAACACCATATATTTT. It translates to CASSQGGTGLRSGNTIYF. The chain couples TRBV4-2 to TRBJ1-3, with 9 bases aligning to TRBD1. In germline, CDR1 is LGHNA, CDR2 YNFKEQ. V lost 1 base and J lost 4; bases outside the gene matches: 11. The CDR3 loop spans 18 amino acids.

The V and J genes are TRBV4-1 and TRBJ2-6; D might be TRBD2 (6 bases). Looked up from germline, CDR1 is MGHRA and CDR2 is YSYEKL. V gave up 2 bases and J gave up 2 bases, with 13 bases separating them. This CDR3 contains 17 residues. Here the CDR3 reads CASSQLRAGTGANVLTF. Here the CDR3 DNA reads TGCGCCAGCAGCCAACTCCGGGCGGGGACTGGGGCCAACGTCCTGACTTTC.

The chain links TRBV28 to TRBJ2-7; 11 positions agree with TRBD1. From germline, CDR1 is MDHEN and CDR2 SYDVKM. The junction had 6 bases not matched to a gene; V was cut back by 6 bases and J by 2 bases. This CDR3 is 15 amino acids long. This chain's CDR3 is CASRPPGQGAYEQYF. In nucleotides, the CDR3 is TGTGCCAGCAGACCTCCGGGACAGGGGGCCTACGAGCAGTACTTC.

V and J are TRBV30 and TRBJ2-1, with 7 bases that match TRBD2. The CDR3 runs to 14 residues. Germline-derived CDR1 and CDR2 are GTSNPN and SVGIG (reference sequence). J lost 9 bases, V lost 1 base, and 9 bases had no gene match. The CDR3 DNA sequence: TGTGCCTGGAGTGATTCCCTAGCGGCGACTGAGCAGTTCTTC. Amino acid sequence: CAWSDSLAATEQFF.

The V call is TRBV4-1, the J call TRBJ2-7; D may be TRBD2 (6 bases). CDR3 length: 16 residues. V was cut by 1 base and J by 2 bases, with 15 bases left in between. The germline V gene has CDR1 MGHRA and CDR2 YSYEKL. The CDR3 protein is CASSQVPLAVPYEQYF. The DNA of the CDR3 is TGCGCCAGCAGCCAAGTTCCACTAGCCGTTCCCTACGAGCAGTACTTC.

The chain combines TRBV27 with TRBJ2-1, with D possibly TRBD2 on 5 matching bases. V lost 2 bases to trimming and J lost 6 bases, with 17 bases between them. Germline-derived CDR1 and CDR2 are MNHEY and SMNVEV (reference sequence). CDR3 length: 16 amino acids. The CDR3 here is CASSLSRPGGRNEQFF. CDR3 DNA: TGTGCCAGCAGTTTAAGCCGGCCAGGAGGACGCAATGAGCAGTTCTTC.

This chain links TRBV7-9 with TRBJ2-5; a weak D match, TRBD1 (5 bases). Germline values: CDR1 SEHNR, CDR2 FQNEAQ (reference sequence). The V end was cut by 3 bases, the J end by 1 base, with 12 bases between. The CDR3 sequence is 15 residues long. Here the CDR3 DNA reads TGTGCCAGCAGCTTGGGGCGCGGATTCCAAGAGACCCAGTACTTC. Encoded protein: CASSLGRGFQETQYF.

The rearrangement uses TRBV5-6 and TRBJ2-4; TRBD1 might be the D (6 bases). Trimming stripped 0 bases from V and 7 bases from J, with 17 bases between. Per germline, CDR1 SGHDT and CDR2 YYEEEE. The CDR3 has 16 residues. CDR3 residues: CASSLARTEWRNIQYF. The CDR3 nucleotides are TGTGCCAGCAGCTTGGCTAGGACAGAGTGGAGGAACATTCAGTACTTC. The variable domain in full, completed from reference TRBV5-6 and TRBJ2-4, reads DAGVTQSPTHLIKTRGQQVTLRCSPKSGHDTVSWYQQALGQGPQFIFQYYEEEERQRGNFPDRFSGHQFPNYSSELNVNALLLGDSALYLCASSLARTEWRNIQYFGAGTRLSVL.

The V gene is TRBV19, the J gene TRBJ2-4; 9 bases align to TRBD1. Trimming removed 2 bases from V and 0 bases from J; junction bases left unmatched: 2. The CDR3 contains 16 residues. Germline V gives CDR1 LNHDA, CDR2 SQIVND (reference sequence). As DNA, the CDR3 is TGTGCCAGTAGTATATGGACAGGGGCAGCCAAAAACATTCAGTACTTC. Translated, it gives CASSIWTGAAKNIQYF.

J is TRBJ1-1 and V is TRBV18; perhaps TRBD1 as D (6 bases). The V and J ends lost 5 bases and 4 bases respectively, with 17 bases between them. Germline CDR1 is KGHSH and CDR2 is LQKENI. This CDR3 spans 15 amino acids. The CDR3 DNA is TGTGCCAGCTCAAACCGGGACACCCTAGGCACTGAAGCTTTCTTT. Its protein product is CASSNRDTLGTEAFF.

This chain links TRBV7-2 with TRBJ2-5, with D possibly matching TRBD2 (5 bases). TRBJ2-7 matches the DNA end more closely, so the J call is doubtful. The CDR3 length is 14 residues. CDR1 is SGHTA, CDR2 FQGNSA, per germline. In DNA form, the CDR3 reads TGTGCCAGCAGCCCAGCGGCCACAGCATACGAGCAGTACTTC. It specifies CASSPAATAYEQYF.

The chain has TRBV7-2 and TRBJ1-4; D uncertain. The CDR3 sequence is 14 residues long. CDR1 SGHTA and CDR2 FQGNSA come from the germline V gene. Trimming pared 3 bases from V and 1 base from J, leaving 6 bases between. The CDR3 nucleotides are TGTGCCAGCAGCTTCTCAGGAACTAATGAAAAACTGTTTTTT. This codes for CASSFSGTNEKLFF.

This clone has a handful of counts. V gene TRBV15 combines with J gene TRBJ2-7; perhaps D is TRBD1 or TRBD2 (5 bases each). The germline V gene encodes CDR1 LNHNV and CDR2 YYDKDF (reference sequence). This CDR3 has 15 amino acids. V lost 0 bases to trimming and J lost 0 bases, with 9 bases between them. The CDR3 coding sequence is TGTGCCACCAGCAGAGACGACGGGGCCTCCTACGAGCAGTACTTC. Encoded protein: CATSRDDGASYEQYF.